This TCR beta chain was sequenced for a study of shared clonotypes between healthy human individuals. Each donor was a Caucasian adult residing in Nashville, Tennessee. Produced via immunoSEQ multiplex PCR; TCRdb's table is partial and in-frame only. The data contain under 650,000 clones, almost 97% of them singletons. Germline V lookup: CDR1 WSHSY, CDR2 SAAADI. V lost 5 bases and J 4 bases, leaving 30 bases between the germline ends. This CDR3 is built from 19 residues. The specimen was naive CD4+ T cells sorted from blood. Subset indicated: CD45RA+ positively selected. V is TRBV10-2 and J is TRBJ2-7; weak D call: TRBD1 (6 bases). This clonotype originated in a woman aged 25 to 39 in good health. The DNA of the CDR3 is TGCGCCAGCAGTCCAGGGGCTGCCTCAACCAAAACCCGAAGGTACGAGCAGTACTTC. Protein sequence: CASSPGAASTKTRRYEQYF.